What follows are 11 T cell receptor beta chains derived from one specimen sequenced in a study of T cells after posttransplantation cyclophosphamide. Profiling relied on immunoSEQ multiplex PCR, and the TCRdb table lists in-frame clones only, not all of them. Sampling found 35,000 to 45,000 clones, none seen once. The sequencing sample was made of PBMCs. Receptors were obtained from a man aged 40-50 years in good health, CMV-negative, and a related stem cell transplant donor.

This clone was recorded many times. V and J are TRBV14 and TRBJ2-7; TRBD2 aligns across 8 bases. V shed 3 bases, J shed 6 bases, and the junction held 4 bases outside the gene matches. Germline CDR1 SGHDN, CDR2 FVKESK. CDR3 length: 13 amino acids. The CDR3 protein is CASSQIGGAEQYV. The CDR3 DNA follows: TGTGCCAGCAGCCAGATCGGGGGGGCCGAGCAGTACGTC.

The chain has TRBV7-8 and TRBJ2-3, with 9 bases fitting TRBD1. CDR1 is SGHVS and CDR2 is FQNEAQ in the germline V gene. V was clipped by 0 bases and J by 4 bases; unmatched bases: 5. This CDR3 has 16 residues. CDR3 DNA: TGTGCCAGCAGCTTAGCCCGGGACAGGGTATCAGATACGCAGTATTTT. It codes for CASSLARDRVSDTQYF.

This clone turned up a few times. This chain uses TRBV28 with TRBJ2-3; no clear D. Germline V gene data show CDR1 as MDHEN and CDR2 as SYDVKM. The CDR3 is 13 amino acids. Trimming cost V 5 bases and J 0 bases, with 6 bases left between them. Here the CDR3 DNA reads TGTGCCAGCAGTCTCCCTAGCACAGATACGCAGTATTTT. It yields the protein CASSLPSTDTQYF.

In its sample, this clone was seen many times. The chain recombines TRBV25-1 with TRBJ1-4, with 9 bases that match TRBD1. Germline V gene sequence: CDR1 MGHDK, CDR2 SYGVNS. J lost 8 bases, V lost 6 bases, and 7 bases had no gene match. This CDR3 has 14 residues. CDR3 sequence reads: CASRPGTGKEKLFF. Written as DNA, the CDR3 is TGTGCCAGCAGGCCCGGGACAGGGAAAGAAAAACTGTTTTTT. Based on the CDR3 plus reference TRBV25-1 and TRBJ1-4, the full variable domain is EADIYQTPRYLVIGTGKKITLECSQTMGHDKMYWYQQDPGMELHLIHYSYGVNSTEKGDLSSESTVSRIRTEHFPLTLESARPSHTSQYLCASRPGTGKEKLFFGSGTQLSVL.

This clone was seen ten or more times. V gene TRBV9 combines with J gene TRBJ1-2, with D possibly TRBD1 on 5 matching bases. This CDR3 has 16 amino acids. V dropped 0 bases and J dropped 4 bases, with 16 bases sitting between them. CDR1 SGDLS and CDR2 YYNGEE come from the germline V gene. CDR3 in DNA: TGTGCCAGCAGCGTAGGCGATTATGGGGCCCCCTATGGCTACACCTTC. As protein: CASSVGDYGAPYGYTF.

This clone has at least ten counts. The genes are TRBV7-8 and TRBJ2-1; D is uncertain. Deletions cut 1 base from V and 0 bases from J, with 4 bases between. CDR1 is SGHVS and CDR2 is FQNEAQ in the germline V gene. The CDR3 totals 14 residues. CDR3 residues: CASSLVDSYNEQFF. CDR3 coding DNA: TGTGCCAGCAGCTTAGTAGACTCCTACAATGAGCAGTTCTTC.

This clone was found many times. J is TRBJ2-3 and V is TRBV2; D might be TRBD2 (6 bases). The CDR3 runs 15 residues. Trimming cost V 0 bases and J 3 bases, with 10 bases left between them. Per the germline V gene, CDR1 is SNHLY and CDR2 is FYNNEI. Written as DNA, the CDR3 is TGTGCCAGCAGTGAAGCGCTTCGGGGGACAGATACGCAGTATTTT. Translating it yields CASSEALRGTDTQYF.

The chain employs TRBV7-9 and TRBJ1-5; no definite D call. The CDR3 covers 15 residues. V lost 1 base and J lost 2, with 9 bases in between. Germline CDR1 and CDR2: SEHNR and FQNEAQ (reference sequence). CDR3 sequence reads: CASSLDGMGNQPQHF. CDR3 nucleotide sequence: TGTGCCAGCAGCTTAGACGGGATGGGCAATCAGCCCCAGCATTTT.

This clone was observed a few times. This chain uses TRBV7-9 with TRBJ1-6, with TRBD1 matching over 7 bases. J was trimmed by 7 bases and V by 6 bases; bases with no gene match: 9. The CDR3 runs to 15 residues. Germline CDR1 and CDR2: SEHNR and FQNEAQ (reference sequence). The CDR3 sequence is CASSLHGTANSPLHF. CDR3 sequence (DNA): TGTGCCAGCAGTTTACACGGGACAGCCAATTCACCCCTCCACTTT. Full variable domain (rest looked up from reference TRBV7-9 and TRBJ1-6): DTGVSQNPRHKITKRGQNVTFRCDPISEHNRLYWYRQTLGQGPEFLTYFQNEAQLEKSRLLSDRFSAERPKGSFSTLEIQRTEQGDSAMYLCASSLHGTANSPLHFGNGTRLTVT.

This clone was found many times. The rearrangement uses TRBV7-9 and TRBJ2-7; TRBD1 aligns across 7 bases. J was trimmed by 5 bases and V by 5 bases; bases with no gene match: 6. Germline CDR1 and CDR2: SEHNR and FQNEAQ (reference sequence). CDR3 size: 13 residues. CDR3 DNA sequence: TGTGCCAGCAGCCGATCCGACAGGGACGAGCAGTACGTC. It is translated as CASSRSDRDEQYV.

This chain links TRBV4-1 with TRBJ2-5, with 7 nucleotides matching TRBD2. The J call may be wrong; the DNA end is better matched by TRBJ2-7. The CDR3 sequence is 18 residues long. Germline lookup yields CDR1 MGHRA and CDR2 YSYEKL. In nucleotides, the CDR3 is TGCGCCAGCAGCCAAGATCCCACTGGCGGGGGTTTCTCCTACGAGCAGTACTTC. Residues: CASSQDPTGGGFSYEQYF.